The rows below give T cell receptor beta chains drawn from one sample of a study of tumor-infiltrating lymphocytes in oesophageal squamous cell carcinoma. TCRdb used MiXCR to reprocess the PCR reads, holding one entry per CDR3 protein. The table has under 20,000 distinct CDR3 sequences, nearly 45% seen once. The sample taken for sequencing was esophageal tumor tissue. The receptors originated from a male donor with esophageal squamous cell carcinoma. Each CDR3 is given with its conserved first and last residue. D genes are given only for firm matches. Expanded clones get a size class; other rows say once, few or many, or leave the size out.

d_gene | j_gene | v_gene | abundance | CDR3aa | CDR3nt
TRBD2 | TRBJ2-3 | TRBV7-2 | once | CASSTRLAGNQYF | TGTGCCAGCAGCACTCGACTAGCGGGAAATCAGTATTTT
TRBD1 | TRBJ2-7 | TRBV12-5 | medium-sized | CASGLTRDRGHEQYF | TGTGCTAGTGGTTTGACCCGGGACAGGGGCCACGAGCAGTACTTC
TRBD2 | TRBJ2-1 | TRBV7-3 | . | CASAPDSGGGNNEQFF | TGTGCCAGCGCCCCGGATAGCGGGGGGGGAAACAATGAGCAGTTCTTC
TRBD1 | TRBJ2-1 | TRBV7-2 | few | CASSTPTGASYNEQFF | TGTGCCAGCAGCACCCCCACAGGGGCCTCCTACAATGAGCAGTTCTTC
. | TRBJ1-1 | TRBV12-3/TRBV12-4 | . | CASSLQAGNTEAFF | TGTGCCAGCAGTTTACAGGCTGGGAACACTGAAGCTTTCTTT
TRBD1 | TRBJ2-1 | TRBV7-3 | . | CASSLNLDRGSDEQFF | TGTGCCAGCAGCTTAAATCTGGACAGGGGCTCCGATGAGCAGTTCTTC
TRBD1 | TRBJ2-1 | TRBV7-2 | . | CASKVTGGNEQFF | TGTGCCAGCAAGGTGACAGGGGGCAATGAGCAGTTCTTC
. | TRBJ2-7 | TRBV7-7 | many | CASSVDGLSYEQYF | TGTGCTAGCAGCGTGGACGGGCTCTCCTACGAGCAGTACTTC
. | TRBJ2-3 | TRBV14 | few | CASSVNRADTQYF | TGTGCCAGCAGCGTCAATCGGGCAGATACGCAGTATTTT
. | TRBJ2-5 | TRBV12-3/TRBV12-4 | . | CASSLLGSQETQYF | TGTGCCAGCAGTTTACTGGGATCTCAAGAGACCCAGTACTTC
. | TRBJ1-2 | TRBV28 | many | CASSLGQNLPWGYTF | TGTGCCAGCAGTTTAGGGCAAAACCTGCCTTGGGGCTACACCTTC
. | TRBJ2-5 | TRBV14 | many | CASSYSQGLYF | TGTGCCAGCAGCTACTCACAGGGCCTGTACTTC
TRBD1 | TRBJ2-7 | TRBV18 | few | CASSLGQGPSYEQYF | TGTGCCAGCTCACTCGGACAGGGACCCAGCTACGAGCAGTACTTC
TRBD1 | TRBJ2-4 | TRBV7-2 | once | CASSSRQGSLTPLHF | TGTGCCAGCAGCTCTCGACAGGGGTCACTCACACCCCTCCACTTC
. | TRBJ2-1 | TRBV7-6 | . | CASSLAFDEQFF | TGTGCCAGCAGCTTAGCGTTCGATGAGCAGTTCTTC
TRBD2 | TRBJ2-3 | TRBV19 | . | CASSIGGTSGRAFGTDTQYF | TGTGCCAGTAGTATAGGAGGGACTAGCGGGAGGGCCTTTGGCACAGATACGCAGTATTTT
TRBD1 | TRBJ2-7 | TRBV7-6 | once | CASSLAGGSGWTGGFYEQYF | TGTGCCAGCAGCTTAGCGGGGGGAAGTGGATGGACAGGGGGCTTCTACGAGCAGTACTTC
. | TRBJ2-3 | TRBV7-3 | . | CASSLGGTQYF | TGTGCCAGCAGCTTGGGCGGTACGCAGTATTTT
. | TRBJ2-7 | TRBV4-1 | many | CASSQVLRGAVNEQYF | TGCGCCAGCAGCCAAGTTCTAAGGGGGGCTGTTAACGAGCAGTACTTC
. | TRBJ1-6 | TRBV6-6 | many | CASSYGGGLNSPLHF | TGTGCCAGCAGTTACGGGGGGGGGCTGAATTCACCCCTCCACTTT
. | TRBJ2-6 | TRBV7-6 | . | CASRPGRSSGANVLTF | TGTGCCAGCCGACCGGGACGGAGCTCTGGGGCCAACGTCCTGACTTTC
. | TRBJ2-3 | TRBV6-8 | once | CASSYSPGDTQYF | TGTGCCAGCAGTTACTCCCCCGGGGATACGCAGTATTTT
. | TRBJ2-7 | TRBV7-2 | . | CASSLGLPGPEYEQYF | TGTGCCAGCAGCTTAGGGCTACCGGGACCCGAGTACGAGCAGTACTTC
. | TRBJ2-3 | TRBV7-2 | few | CASSSWTLSEQYF | TGTGCCAGCAGCTCCTGGACTTTATCAGAGCAGTATTTT
. | TRBJ2-5 | TRBV7-2 | once | CASSFAGLQETQYF | TGTGCCAGCAGCTTCGCAGGACTGCAAGAGACCCAGTACTTC
. | TRBJ2-1 | TRBV11-3 | medium-sized | CASSLDSFYNEQFF | TGTGCCAGCAGCTTAGACAGTTTTTACAATGAGCAGTTCTTC
TRBD1 | TRBJ2-1 | TRBV11-2 | . | CASSRDSSYNEQFF | TGTGCCAGCAGCCGGGACAGCTCCTACAATGAGCAGTTCTTC
TRBD2 | TRBJ2-1 | TRBV4-2 | . | CASSPWSGGSSYNEQFF | TGTGCCAGCAGCCCTTGGTCGGGGGGGAGCTCCTACAATGAGCAGTTCTTC
. | TRBJ1-5 | TRBV10-1 | few | CASSESGF | TGCGCCAGCAGTGAGTCGGGGTTT
. | TRBJ2-1 | TRBV24-1 | few | CATSAGDSTLNEQFF | TGTGCCACCAGTGCGGGGGACAGTACCCTAAATGAGCAGTTCTTC
TRBD2 | TRBJ2-3 | TRBV6-4 | many | CASSDSSGSGTDTQYF | TGTGCCAGCAGTGACTCTAGCGGGAGCGGTACAGATACGCAGTATTTT
. | TRBJ2-2 | TRBV5-1 | many | CASWGAGELFF | TGCGCCAGCTGGGGTGCCGGGGAGCTGTTTTTT
TRBD2 | TRBJ2-5 | TRBV11-2 | . | CASSSSSGAQETQYF | TGTGCCAGCAGCTCCTCTAGCGGGGCACAAGAGACCCAGTACTTC
TRBD2 | TRBJ2-1 | TRBV7-2 | . | CASSLGLARSYNEQFF | TGTGCCAGCAGCTTAGGACTAGCGAGATCATACAATGAGCAGTTCTTC
. | TRBJ2-5 | TRBV5-1 | many | CASSSGLQETQYF | TGCGCCAGCAGCTCGGGGCTCCAAGAGACCCAGTACTTC
. | TRBJ1-1 | TRBV28 | few | CASSLDGTEAFF | TGTGCCAGCAGTTTAGATGGGACTGAAGCTTTCTTT
. | TRBJ2-1 | TRBV11-3 | once | CASSPRSWPSSPNEQFF | TGTGCCAGCAGCCCCCGATCGTGGCCTAGTAGCCCCAATGAGCAGTTCTTC
TRBD1 | TRBJ2-1 | TRBV24-1 | many | CATSDLGQGSNEQFF | TGTGCCACCAGTGATCTGGGACAGGGTAGCAATGAGCAGTTCTTC
. | TRBJ2-2 | TRBV7-8 | few | CASSPRQGGTGELFF | TGTGCCAGCAGCCCTAGACAGGGAGGCACCGGGGAGCTGTTTTTT
. | TRBJ1-2 | TRBV4-1 | many | CASSQPQEGPYGYTF | TGCGCCAGCAGCCAACCCCAGGAGGGCCCTTATGGCTACACCTTC
. | TRBJ2-3 | TRBV7-9 | . | CASTLLWGAGDTQYF | TGTGCCAGCACCCTCCTGTGGGGGGCTGGGGATACGCAGTATTTT